These 30 T cell receptor beta chains were sequenced from one sample in a study of post-analysis software for immune sequencing data. Points from the study as a whole: A handful of TRBV segments were significantly more frequent in patients than in controls. TRBV5-6, TRBV5-1 and TRBV20-1 were among these segments.

The authors incorporated unique molecular identifiers into the TCR beta cDNA libraries. Using its own MiXCR run on the PCR reads, TCRdb lists one record per CDR3 protein. The sample records fewer than 850,000 distinct CDR3 sequences, approximately 30% being singletons. The antigens for these receptors are not known. Specimen: blood. Receptor source: a girl between 10 and 17 years old with multiple sclerosis.

The chain carries TRBV2 and TRBJ1-6; D not certain. The CDR3 extends over 14 amino acids. Between the trimmed V and J ends, which lost 5 bases and 5 bases, there was a span of 10 bases. In germline, CDR1 is SNHLY, CDR2 FYNNEI. This CDR3 is CASSLKRDNSPLHF. The DNA of the CDR3 is TGTGCCAGCAGTCTAAAAAGGGATAATTCACCCCTCCACTTT. The full variable domain, completed using reference TRBV2 and TRBJ1-6, is EPEVTQTPSHQVTQMGQEVILRCVPISNHLYFYWYRQILGQKVEFLVSFYNNEISEKSEIFDDQFSVERPDGSNFTLKIRSTKLEDSAMYFCASSLKRDNSPLHFGNGTRLTVT.

The chain recombines TRBV12-3 or TRBV12-4 with TRBJ2-3, with a tentative D call TRBD1 (6 bases). Between the trimmed V and J ends, which lost 2 bases and 11 bases, there was a span of 17 bases. The CDR3 covers 14 residues. The CDR3 DNA is TGTGCCAGCAGTTTAATCATGGGGGCAGATGTGCAGTATTTT. Its translation: CASSLIMGADVQYF.

In this sample, this clonotype turned up a few times. The rearrangement joins TRBV11-2 to TRBJ1-4; D is possibly TRBD1 (5 bases). Trimming took 5 bases from V and 8 from J, leaving 21 bases between them. This CDR3 has 16 residues. CDR1 is SGHAT, CDR2 FQNNGV, per germline. As DNA, the CDR3 is TGTGCCAGCAGCCCTCGGCTGCCCCAGGGAGGCGAAAAACTGTTTTTT. Its protein product is CASSPRLPQGGEKLFF.

The chain uses TRBV28 and TRBJ2-5; 9 bases map to TRBD1. The CDR3 is 13 residues long. The J segment lost 7 bases and the V segment lost 6 bases, leaving 6 bases of the junction unmatched. CDR1 is MDHEN, CDR2 SYDVKM, per germline. The CDR3: CASSQTGGGTQYF. CDR3 DNA sequence: TGTGCCAGCAGCCAGACAGGGGGTGGGACCCAGTACTTC.

This clonotype has a handful of counts. This chain links TRBV5-1 with TRBJ2-1, with TRBD2 identical over 9 bases. There are 15 residues in the CDR3. Unmatched junction bases numbered 7, after V lost 0 bases and J lost 9 bases. Germline assignment: CDR1 SGHRS and CDR2 YFSETQ. CDR3 DNA sequence: TGCGCCAGCAGCTTGGTGGCGGGAGGGCGTCTTGAGCAGTTCTTC. Translation gives CASSLVAGGRLEQFF.

The sample holds a few counts of this clonotype. This sequence joins TRBV20-1 and TRBJ2-2, with D perhaps given as TRBD1 or TRBD2 (5 bases each). V lost 6 bases and J 7 bases, leaving 12 bases between the germline ends. The CDR3 has 12 residues. CDR1 and CDR2 (germline): DFQATT, SNEGSKA (reference sequence). CDR3 sequence: CSALRDGGELFF. The CDR3 coding sequence is TGCAGTGCCCTACGGGACGGCGGGGAGCTGTTTTTT.

The chain couples TRBV15 to TRBJ2-1; 11 nucleotides agree with TRBD2. The CDR3 covers 15 residues. Per germline, CDR1 LNHNV and CDR2 YYDKDF (reference sequence). Trimming removed 3 bases from V and 6 bases from J; junction bases left unmatched: 4. The CDR3 DNA is TGTGCCACCAGCAGGGGACTAGCGGAACTCAATGAGCAGTTCTTC. This encodes CATSRGLAELNEQFF.

This clonotype has more than one count but fewer than ten. The J gene is TRBJ2-7, the V gene TRBV15; 9 positions agree with TRBD1. The CDR3 covers 15 residues. CDR1 and CDR2 (germline): LNHNV, YYDKDF (reference sequence). The V and J ends lost 4 bases and 2 bases, in that order; junction bases with no gene match: 6. The CDR3 DNA sequence: TGTGCCACCAGCACCGGGACAGGGAGCCCCTACGAGCAGTACTTC. It is translated as CATSTGTGSPYEQYF.

This clonotype has a handful of counts. The rearrangement uses TRBV28 and TRBJ2-5; D possibly corresponds to TRBD2 (6 bases). Trimming pared 5 bases from V and 1 base from J, leaving 14 bases between. Germline V CDR1 and CDR2: MDHEN, SYDVKM. The CDR3 covers 15 residues. CDR3 DNA sequence: TGTGCCAGCAGTCGAAGGCGGGGCGCCCAAGAGACCCAGTACTTC. Amino acid sequence: CASSRRRGAQETQYF.

The chain combines TRBV28 with TRBJ1-2; D unresolved. V was cut by 6 bases and J by 8 bases, with 13 bases left in between. CDR1 and CDR2 from the germline V gene are MDHEN and SYDVKM. The CDR3 is made up of 12 amino acids. CDR3: CASSPVSVGYTF. The DNA for the CDR3 is TGTGCCAGCAGCCCCGTCTCGGTGGGCTACACCTTC.

This clonotype has only a few counts. The rearrangement joins TRBV20-1 to TRBJ2-5, with 14 bases fitting TRBD2. This CDR3 is 17 amino acids long. Trimming at V came to 3 bases and at J to 4 bases, leaving 10 bases not matched to a gene. CDR1 is DFQATT and CDR2 is SNEGSKA in the germline V gene (reference sequence). CDR3 in DNA: TGCAGTGCTAGCCTAGGGACTAGCGGGAGAATCGCAGAGACCCAGTACTTC. It yields the protein CSASLGTSGRIAETQYF.

Regarding this clonotype: A read error is possible here, since a much larger clone lies one base away. The gene calls are TRBV25-1 and TRBJ2-1; D unclear. Germline V gene data show CDR1 as MGHDK and CDR2 as SYGVNS. CDR3 size: 15 residues. The V end was cut by 3 bases, the J end by 4 bases, with 13 bases between. DNA of the CDR3: TGTGCCAGCAGTGATGTGGGTATGGAGTACAATGAGCAGTTCTTC. This gives the protein CASSDVGMEYNEQFF.

This chain joins TRBV29-1 and TRBJ2-3; 9 bases fit TRBD1. This CDR3 spans 13 amino acids. The J segment lost 4 bases and the V segment lost 7 bases, leaving 6 bases of the junction unmatched. Germline V gene lookup returns CDR1 SQVTM and CDR2 ANQGSEA. Here the CDR3 reads CSAGDRAPDTQYF. In DNA, the CDR3 is TGCAGCGCCGGGGACAGGGCCCCAGATACGCAGTATTTT.

This clonotype has just a few counts. The chain combines TRBV6-6 with TRBJ1-6; D not resolved. V dropped 6 bases and J dropped 9 bases, with 12 bases sitting between them. CDR1 MNHNY and CDR2 SVGAGI come from the germline V gene (reference sequence). This CDR3 spans 13 amino acids. The CDR3: CASRYQLPSPLHF. DNA for the CDR3: TGTGCCAGCAGGTACCAACTACCTTCACCCCTCCACTTT.

The gene calls are TRBV9 and TRBJ1-4, with 7 bases lining up with TRBD1. The CDR3 covers 18 residues. V trimming: 0 bases; J trimming: 6 bases; junction bases outside the gene matches: 14. Per germline, CDR1 SGDLS and CDR2 YYNGEE. CDR3 sequence (DNA): TGTGCCAGCAGCGTAGCCTTCAGGGGGGGGACGAACTATGAAAAACTGTTTTTT. Translating it yields CASSVAFRGGTNYEKLFF.

This clonotype was found a few times. J is TRBJ2-5 and V is TRBV5-1; D not certain. V lost 0 bases and J 5 bases, leaving 11 bases between the germline ends. The germline gives CDR1 SGHRS, CDR2 YFSETQ. The CDR3 contains 14 residues. In DNA, the CDR3 is TGCGCCAGCAGCTTGGCCACCGGGCGGGAGACCCAGTACTTC. It specifies CASSLATGRETQYF.

This rearrangement joins TRBV7-2 to TRBJ2-1; weak D call: TRBD2 (6 bases). The V and J ends lost 5 bases and 4 bases respectively, with 15 bases between them. This CDR3 is 15 amino acids long. Germline V CDR1 and CDR2: SGHTA, FQGNSA. As DNA, the CDR3 is TGTGCCAGCAGCATAGGGACTCTTAGGTACAATGAGCAGTTCTTC. Translating it yields CASSIGTLRYNEQFF.

This clonotype showed up just a few times. This chain connects TRBV7-2 to TRBJ2-5, with D perhaps given as TRBD1 or TRBD2 (6 bases each). The CDR3 covers 15 residues. The ends were cut back, 5 bases at V and 4 bases at J, with 17 bases in the middle. Germline CDR1 and CDR2: SGHTA and FQGNSA. The CDR3 region is CASSARGDTRETQYF. The CDR3 DNA follows: TGTGCCAGCAGCGCTAGGGGGGACACGCGAGAGACCCAGTACTTC.

The CDR3 loop is CATSRGSVAEKLFF. DNA for the CDR3: TGTGCCACGTCGCGGGGTTCTGTCGCTGAAAAACTGTTTTTT. The chain recombines TRBV6-5 with TRBJ1-4; D unclear. This CDR3 is 14 amino acids long. With 10 bases removed from V and 7 bases from J, the gap between germline ends came to 19 bases. The germline V gene has CDR1 MNHEY and CDR2 SVGAGI.

This clonotype has only a few counts. The V call is TRBV14, the J call TRBJ2-3; D assignment may be TRBD1 or TRBD2 (6 bases each). V shed 1 base and J shed 8 bases, with 10 bases lying between them. CDR1 and CDR2 from the germline V gene are SGHDN and FVKESK. This CDR3 contains 13 residues. In nucleotides, the CDR3 is TGTGCCAGCAGCCAAGCGGGGGCGGCTACGCAGTATTTT. It yields the protein CASSQAGAATQYF. Drawing the rest from reference TRBV14 and TRBJ2-3, the complete variable domain is EAGVTQFPSHSVIEKGQTVTLRCDPISGHDNLYWYRRVMGKEIKFLLHFVKESKQDESGMPNNRFLAERTGGTYSTLKVQPAELEDSGVYFCASSQAGAATQYFGPGTRLTVL.

This clonotype was detected only a few times. V gene TRBV4-1 combines with J gene TRBJ2-1; maybe TRBD2 (5 bases). V was trimmed by 2 bases and J by 13 bases, leaving 9 bases between them. Per germline, CDR1 MGHRA and CDR2 YSYEKL. CDR3 length equals 11 residues. CDR3 in amino acids: CASSQRLLQFF. CDR3 nucleotide sequence: TGCGCCAGCAGCCAACGACTACTTCAGTTCTTC.

The CDR3 is CASSHLTGTAEEQYF. CDR3 bases: TGCGCCAGCAGCCACCTGACGGGCACCGCTGAAGAGCAGTACTTC. V gene TRBV5-1 combines with J gene TRBJ2-7, with D unresolved. V shed 4 bases and J shed 7 bases, with 21 bases lying between them. Germline-derived CDR1 and CDR2 are SGHRS and YFSETQ. CDR3 size: 15 residues. Complete variable domain (other parts from reference TRBV5-1 and TRBJ2-7): KAGVTQTPRYLIKTRGQQVTLSCSPISGHRSVSWYQQTPGQGLQFLFEYFSETQRNKGNFPGRFSGRQFSNSRSEMNVSTLELGDSALYLCASSHLTGTAEEQYFGPGTRLTVT.

As to this clonotype: The junction shows a germline mismatch at one end, possibly a read error. The chain carries TRBV5-1 and TRBJ2-1, with 8 bases fitting TRBD1. Germline V gene data show CDR1 as SGHRS and CDR2 as YFSETQ. This CDR3 contains 14 residues. CDR3 in DNA: TGCGCCAGCAGCTTGGGGGACAGGACCAATGAGCAGGTCTTC. It is translated as CASSLGDRTNEQVF.

In its sample, this clonotype was seen a few times. The chain recombines TRBV29-1 with TRBJ1-2; 7 bases agree with TRBD1. Per the germline V gene, CDR1 is SQVTM and CDR2 is ANQGSEA. The J segment lost 5 bases and the V segment lost 4 bases, leaving 7 bases of the junction unmatched. The CDR3 consists of 13 residues. The CDR3 reads CSVVRGRGYGYTF. As DNA, the CDR3 is TGCAGCGTTGTTAGGGGGCGCGGGTATGGCTACACCTTC.

This clonotype came up a few times. This chain uses TRBV20-1 with TRBJ2-7, with TRBD2 matching 7 bases. This CDR3 is built from 15 residues. The V gene end was trimmed by 0 bases and the J gene end by 2 bases; junction bases not matched to a gene: 7. Germline CDR1 DFQATT, CDR2 SNEGSKA (reference sequence). This CDR3 reads CSARDWSSGAYEQYF. The CDR3 coding sequence is TGCAGTGCTAGAGATTGGTCCAGCGGGGCCTACGAGCAGTACTTC.

V gene TRBV11-2 combines with J gene TRBJ1-1; D is ambiguous. The length of the CDR3 is 12 residues. V was pared by 1 base and J by 7 bases, with 7 bases between. Germline V gene lookup returns CDR1 SGHAT and CDR2 FQNNGV. DNA of the CDR3: TGTGCCAGCAGCTTAGCTCCCCATGAAGCTTTCTTT. It codes for CASSLAPHEAFF. The full variable domain, in which reference TRBV11-2 and TRBJ1-1 provide the parts outside the CDR3, is EAGVAQSPRYKIIEKRQSVAFWCNPISGHATLYWYQQILGQGPKLLIQFQNNGVVDDSQLPKDRFSAERLKGVDSTLKIQPAKLEDSAVYLCASSLAPHEAFFGQGTRLTVV.

This clonotype has only a few counts. The gene calls are TRBV20-1 and TRBJ1-6; weak D call: TRBD1 (5 bases). Trimming left V 4 bases short and J 5 bases short, with 18 bases between. From germline, CDR1 is DFQATT and CDR2 SNEGSKA (reference sequence). The CDR3 totals 16 residues. In DNA, the CDR3 is TGCAGTGCTACCTCAGAGGGGCCCGGCAATAATTCACCCCTCCACTTT. Its protein is CSATSEGPGNNSPLHF.

This clonotype was seen a handful of times. This chain joins TRBV29-1 and TRBJ2-1, with D perhaps assigned TRBD1 or TRBD2 (6 bases each). The CDR3 is 16 residues long. V dropped 8 bases and J dropped 0 bases, with 20 bases sitting between them. CDR1 is SQVTM, CDR2 ANQGSEA, per germline. The CDR3 here is CSTEGGADHSYNEQFF. The CDR3 bases are TGCAGCACGGAGGGGGGCGCAGACCACTCCTACAATGAGCAGTTCTTC.

This clonotype was observed a handful of times. This sequence joins TRBV6-2 or TRBV6-3 and TRBJ2-7; the D is unclear. CDR1 and CDR2 (germline): MNHEY, SVGEGT. This CDR3 comprises 13 residues. Between the trimmed V and J ends, which lost 4 bases and 5 bases, there was a span of 12 bases. The CDR3 is CASSFSVGDEQYF. CDR3 DNA: TGTGCCAGCAGTTTCAGTGTCGGCGACGAGCAGTACTTC.

This clonotype was seen repeatedly, ten times or more. This sequence joins TRBV12-3 or TRBV12-4 and TRBJ1-5; 10 bases align to TRBD1. J was trimmed by 12 bases and V by 6 bases; bases with no gene match: 8. CDR3 length equals 13 residues. CDR3 bases: TGTGCCAGCAGGGACAGGGGGTACGGTCTCCAGCATTTT. Its translation: CASRDRGYGLQHF.